The rows below give T cell receptor beta chains drawn from one sample of a study of CD4 T cells in relation to SARS-CoV-2 and coronaviruses. No antigens are known for them. Assay: immunoSEQ multiplex PCR; the TCRdb copy retains only in-frame clones and omits some. The sample records under 20,000 clones, around three quarters being singletons. The sequenced sample consisted of CD4+ T cells from PBMCs, cultured in vitro. These receptors all stem from a human donor in good health. Both conserved end residues are part of each CDR3. The size entry is marked missing in some rows and otherwise reads once, few, many or a size class.

CDR3: CASSLAGTGVNGNTIYF
J: TRBJ1-3
length: 17
V: TRBV13
size: NA

CDR3: CATSGATGYNEQFF
J: TRBJ2-1
length: 14
V: TRBV24-1
size: few

CDR3: CASSYEGTSGRETQYF
J: TRBJ2-5
length: 16
V: TRBV6-6
size: NA

CDR3: CASGTVNTEAFF
J: TRBJ1-1
length: 12
V: TRBV27
size: NA

CDR3: CASGLLQTAEQFF
J: TRBJ2-1
length: 13
V: TRBV12-5
size: NA

CDR3: CASSQTSGSDYNEQFF
J: TRBJ2-1
length: 16
V: TRBV4-2
size: NA

CDR3: CASSSPGQLNIQYF
J: TRBJ2-4
length: 14
V: TRBV28
size: NA

CDR3: CASSLVQGKGEKLFF
J: TRBJ1-4
length: 15
V: TRBV11-2
size: NA

CDR3: CASAGLAGLEQYF
J: TRBJ2-7
length: 13
V: TRBV7-2
size: few

CDR3: CASSSDIRRADF
J: TRBJ2-7
length: 12
V: TRBV5-6
size: once

CDR3: CASSGTSGRREQYF
J: TRBJ2-7
length: 14
V: TRBV2
size: NA

CDR3: CASSRGGSTDEQFF
J: TRBJ2-1
length: 14
V: TRBV5-1
size: NA

CDR3: CAISGWGNEQFF
J: TRBJ2-1
length: 12
V: TRBV10-3
size: once

CDR3: CASSYRLDSAGEQYF
J: TRBJ2-7
length: 15
V: TRBV5-4
size: few

CDR3: CASSVDVGRDLYGYTF
J: TRBJ1-2
length: 16
V: TRBV9
size: NA

CDR3: CASILDIHADTQYF
J: TRBJ2-3
length: 14
V: TRBV27
size: once

CDR3: CASSIVPSRNQPQHF
J: TRBJ1-5
length: 15
V: TRBV19
size: NA

CDR3: CAGKREDSTDTQYF
J: TRBJ2-3
length: 14
V: TRBV6-6
size: NA

CDR3: CASSPSGEEQFF
J: TRBJ2-1
length: 12
V: TRBV9
size: NA

CDR3: CATGTEGPYNEQFF
J: TRBJ2-1
length: 14
V: TRBV24-1
size: NA

CDR3: CATTGMGLADLYEQYF
J: TRBJ2-7
length: 16
V: TRBV12-5
size: NA

CDR3: CASSRPGFYEQYF
J: TRBJ2-7
length: 13
V: TRBV5-6
size: few

CDR3: CASSLAGQGSGQYF
J: TRBJ2-7
length: 14
V: TRBV5-1
size: NA

CDR3: CASSRGGAKNIQYF
J: TRBJ2-4
length: 14
V: TRBV6-2/TRBV6-3
size: once

CDR3: CASTQLQGLPEGYTF
J: TRBJ1-2
length: 15
V: TRBV6-5
size: NA

CDR3: CASSPYLGGYTF
J: TRBJ1-2
length: 12
V: TRBV28
size: NA

CDR3: CASAHAYEQYF
J: TRBJ2-7
length: 11
V: TRBV6-5
size: NA

CDR3: CASSLDGSSGGRNSPLHF
J: TRBJ1-6
length: 18
V: TRBV5-1
size: NA

CDR3: CASRLDSSSGANVLTF
J: TRBJ2-6
length: 16
V: TRBV7-3
size: NA

CDR3: CASSDRNSADTQYF
J: TRBJ2-3
length: 14
V: TRBV6-4
size: NA

CDR3: CASCSPLRQDTEAFF
J: TRBJ1-1
length: 15
V: TRBV28
size: once

CDR3: CASSSPSGRGTNEQFF
J: TRBJ2-1
length: 16
V: TRBV7-3
size: NA

CDR3: CASSPILQGSHQPQHF
J: TRBJ1-5
length: 16
V: TRBV28
size: few

CDR3: CASRRFGTSGRRQETQYF
J: TRBJ2-5
length: 18
V: TRBV21-1
size: NA

CDR3: CASSLRLAGASEQYF
J: TRBJ2-7
length: 15
V: TRBV5-4
size: once

CDR3: CASSDTPGGVNTEAFF
J: TRBJ1-1
length: 16
V: TRBV6-4
size: NA

CDR3: CAWSVSRASGGYTF
J: TRBJ1-2
length: 14
V: TRBV30
size: once

CDR3: CASSPHRGPIRGASYEQYF
J: TRBJ2-7
length: 19
V: TRBV7-8
size: once

CDR3: CASSIQGANTGELFF
J: TRBJ2-2
length: 15
V: TRBV19
size: NA

CDR3: CSASDRQRLYNEQFF
J: TRBJ2-1
length: 15
V: TRBV20-1
size: NA

CDR3: CASAYTGELFF
J: TRBJ2-2
length: 11
V: TRBV2
size: NA

CDR3: CAWSNRGDSTDTQYF
J: TRBJ2-3
length: 15
V: TRBV30
size: NA

CDR3: CASSLGQGATNEKLFF
J: TRBJ1-4
length: 16
V: TRBV5-1
size: NA

CDR3: CASSPRAGMDTEAFF
J: TRBJ1-1
length: 15
V: TRBV7-9
size: NA

CDR3: CASSLGILAGDSPETQYF
J: TRBJ2-5
length: 18
V: TRBV5-1
size: NA

CDR3: CASNSDSDPYEQYF
J: TRBJ2-7
length: 14
V: TRBV25-1
size: NA

CDR3: CASSFPGVGETQYF
J: TRBJ2-5
length: 14
V: TRBV7-2
size: NA

CDR3: CASSLRGEQYF
J: TRBJ2-7
length: 11
V: TRBV5-1
size: NA

CDR3: CASSLLAGGPGDTQYF
J: TRBJ2-3
length: 16
V: TRBV7-3
size: NA

CDR3: CAISDRGNTGELFF
J: TRBJ2-2
length: 14
V: TRBV10-3
size: NA

CDR3: CASSLLGANNSPLHF
J: TRBJ1-6
length: 15
V: TRBV5-1
size: once